This T cell receptor beta chain stems from a study of tumor-infiltrating lymphocytes in primary liver carcinoma. About the study: The patient group consisted of men and women aged 30 to 69 years.

The CDR3 consists of 13 residues. CDR1 and CDR2 from the germline V gene are ENHRY and SYGVKD. Trimming at V came to 3 bases and at J to 10 bases, leaving 3 bases not matched to a gene. On this clonotype: Its antigen is currently unknown. Being one base from a much bigger clone, this may be a read error.

Out of unsorted whole blood came the blood RNA, and germline DNA was extracted as well. A four-milliliter peripheral blood sample was collected before surgery. Study-level results: Tumors significantly exceeded blood in top-250-clone fraction (p = 0.039).

With 500 ng total RNA as template and a constant-region primer, TCR beta cDNA was made. Slightly modified ARM-PCR with three nested multiplex PCR rounds yielded TCR beta libraries. It was with TRBV1-TRBV30 forward primers and a C-beta reverse primer that the first two PCR rounds were run, at approximately 10 cycles each. Via MiXCR, TCRdb re-called the multiplex PCR reads, giving one row per CDR3 protein. The sample consists of 300,000 to 400,000 distinct CDR3 sequences, around 60% of them appearing once. Sample: peripheral blood. The clonotype comes from a man between 35 and 55 years old with primary liver carcinoma and hepatitis B virus infection. The chain links TRBV10-3 to TRBJ2-1, with 10 bases that match TRBD2. The CDR3 region has the DNA TGTGCCATCAGTGAACCAGCGGGAGGGGAGCAGTTCTTC. Amino acids: CAISEPAGGEQFF.